These 20 T cell receptor beta chains came from one sample sequenced in a study of T cell responses to AZD1222 COVID-19 vaccine. Using immunoSEQ multiplex PCR, the repertoire was profiled, and TCRdb retains in-frame clones only, with some absent. This table holds 55,000 to 80,000 clones, 84% found once. This sample comprised peripheral blood, obtained on day 0 of AZD1222 vaccination. Every receptor here comes from an adult in good health.

The chain carries TRBV4-1 and TRBJ1-5, with D unclear. Germline-derived CDR1 and CDR2 are MGHRA and YSYEKL. The CDR3 spans 18 residues. Deletions cut 4 bases from V and 0 bases from J, with 19 bases between. The CDR3 DNA follows: TGCGCCAGCAGCCTAACACTCGGCAGAGGGTATAGCAATCAGCCCCAGCATTTT. This sequence encodes CASSLTLGRGYSNQPQHF.

The chain employs TRBV28 and TRBJ1-5; a possible D gene is TRBD1 (6 bases). The V and J ends lost 7 bases and 3 bases respectively, with 10 bases between them. This CDR3 is 13 amino acids long. Germline CDR1 reads MDHEN; CDR2 reads SYDVKM. In DNA form, the CDR3 reads TGTGCCAGCAAGGGGGTTAACAATCAGCCCCAGCATTTT. It translates to CASKGVNNQPQHF.

The rearrangement uses TRBV5-6 and TRBJ1-3; TRBD1 agrees at 12 bases. This CDR3 contains 18 residues. V lost 4 bases to trimming and J lost 0 bases; unmatched junction nucleotides: 8. Germline loops: CDR1 SGHDT, CDR2 YYEEEE. In nucleotides, the CDR3 is TGTGCCAGCAGCACGGGACAGGGGGCCCCTTTCTCTGGAAACACCATATATTTT. Protein: CASSTGQGAPFSGNTIYF.

The genes are TRBV9 and TRBJ1-2; tentatively, D is TRBD1 (6 bases). Germline V gene lookup returns CDR1 SGDLS and CDR2 YYNGEE. Trimming stripped 0 bases from V and 4 bases from J, with 10 bases between. This CDR3 is built from 14 residues. CDR3 sequence reads: CASSVDRGGYGYTF. In nucleotides, the CDR3 is TGTGCCAGCAGCGTAGATAGGGGGGGCTATGGCTACACCTTC.

Comments on this clone: Other DNA sequences in this sample translate to the same CDR3. This chain joins TRBV9 and TRBJ1-3, with TRBD1 matching over 7 bases. Looked up from germline, CDR1 is SGDLS and CDR2 is YYNGEE. V trimming: 3 bases; J trimming: 4 bases; junction bases outside the gene matches: 1. The CDR3 totals 13 residues. CDR3 DNA: TGTGCCAGCAGCGCAGGGGGAGGAAACACCATATATTTT. Translated, it gives CASSAGGGNTIYF. The complete variable domain, with remaining parts taken from reference TRBV9 and TRBJ1-3, reads DSGVTQTPKHLITATGQRVTLRCSPRSGDLSVYWYQQSLDQGLQFLIQYYNGEERAKGNILERFSAQQFPDLHSELNLSSLELGDSALYFCASSAGGGNTIYFGEGSWLTVV.

The chain uses TRBV28 and TRBJ1-5, with D hard to call. Trimming shortened V by 7 bases and J by 9 bases, and 13 bases separated the two germline ends. This CDR3 spans 12 amino acids. CDR1 and CDR2 from the germline V gene are MDHEN and SYDVKM. The CDR3: CASMSGTGPQHF. CDR3 in DNA: TGTGCCAGCATGAGCGGTACGGGGCCCCAGCATTTT.

This chain links TRBV30 with TRBJ1-6, with no clear D. Trimming stripped 0 bases from V and 7 bases from J, with 10 bases between. Looked up from germline, CDR1 is GTSNPN and CDR2 is SVGIG (reference sequence). This CDR3 spans 14 amino acids. The DNA for the CDR3 is TGTGCCTGGAGTGTACTGGCAAGGAATTCACCCCTCCACTTT. It yields the protein CAWSVLARNSPLHF.

CDR3 DNA: TGTGCCAGCAGCCAAACTATGGGACAGTCCTACAATGAGCAGTTCTTC. This sequence encodes CASSQTMGQSYNEQFF. The chain links TRBV4-2 to TRBJ2-1; 7 bases line up with TRBD1. The CDR3 covers 16 residues. The V gene's germline CDR1 is LGHNA and CDR2 YNFKEQ. The V gene end was trimmed by 2 bases and the J gene end by 1 base; junction bases not matched to a gene: 5.

The V and J genes are TRBV27 and TRBJ2-7; TRBD1 might be the D (5 bases). The germline CDR1 and CDR2 sequences are MNHEY and SMNVEV (reference sequence). Trimming removed 5 bases at V and 2 bases at J, with 13 bases between. This CDR3 spans 14 amino acids. As DNA, the CDR3 is TGTGCCAGCAGTCTGTCGTGGGGCCCCTACGAGCAGTACTTC. Translation gives CASSLSWGPYEQYF.

This chain uses TRBV5-4 with TRBJ1-5; the D gene is possibly TRBD1 (6 bases). The germline gives CDR1 SGHNT, CDR2 YYREEE (reference sequence). Trimming shortened V by 0 bases and J by 3 bases, and 10 bases separated the two germline ends. The CDR3 length is 15 residues. In DNA, the CDR3 is TGTGCCAGCAGCTTGGCCGCAGGGGTCAATCAGCCCCAGCATTTT. This gives the protein CASSLAAGVNQPQHF.

This chain joins TRBV3-1 (or the pseudogene TRBV3-2) and TRBJ1-5; D not certain. Germline V lookup: CDR1 LGHDT, CDR2 YNNKEL (reference sequence). There are 14 residues in the CDR3. Trimming pared 4 bases from V and 2 bases from J, leaving 9 bases between. The CDR3: CASSRSGGNQPQHF. CDR3 bases: TGTGCCAGCAGCCGCTCCGGTGGCAATCAGCCCCAGCATTTT.

The table lists this clone with a few counts. V usage is TRBV11-1 and J usage is TRBJ2-7; the match to TRBD1 covers 9 bases. CDR3 length equals 13 residues. Germline V gene sequence: CDR1 SGHAT, CDR2 FQDESV (reference sequence). V dropped 5 bases and J dropped 5; count of bases not matched to a gene: 4. CDR3 coding DNA: TGTGCCAGCAGCAAGACAGGGGGAAACGAGCAGTACTTC. It is translated as CASSKTGGNEQYF. The full variable domain, in which reference TRBV11-1 and TRBJ2-7 provide the parts outside the CDR3, is EAEVAQSPRYKITEKSQAVAFWCDPISGHATLYWYRQILGQGPELLVQFQDESVVDDSQLPKDRFSAERLKGVDSTLKIQPAELGDSAMYLCASSKTGGNEQYFGPGTRLTVT.

The CDR3 region has the DNA TGTGCCAGCAGCTCCCCGGGACAGGGTATGAATGAGCAGTTCTTC. It encodes CASSSPGQGMNEQFF. The gene calls are TRBV6-5 and TRBJ2-1; TRBD1 matches at 9 bases. The CDR3 loop spans 15 amino acids. In germline, CDR1 is MNHEY, CDR2 SVGAGI. The V and J ends lost 6 bases and 7 bases, in that order; junction bases with no gene match: 10.

V gene TRBV2 combines with J gene TRBJ2-1; 7 bases are a match to TRBD2. CDR3 length equals 15 residues. Per germline, CDR1 SNHLY and CDR2 FYNNEI. Trimming removed 5 bases from V and 4 bases from J; junction bases left unmatched: 8. The CDR3: CASSLGGTNYNEQFF. CDR3 coding DNA: TGTGCCAGCAGTCTTGGGGGGACTAATTACAATGAGCAGTTCTTC.

The CDR3 here is CASSFTGGHEKLFF. The CDR3 bases are TGTGCCAGCAGCTTTACAGGGGGTCATGAAAAACTGTTTTTT. The chain joins TRBV7-2 to TRBJ1-4; the match to TRBD1 covers 8 bases. The junction had 3 bases not matched to a gene; V was cut back by 3 bases and J by 6 bases. There are 14 residues in the CDR3. CDR1 and CDR2 from the germline V gene are SGHTA and FQGNSA.

In its sample, this clone was seen a few times. The chain joins TRBV6-5 to TRBJ1-1; 7 positions match TRBD1. CDR3 length equals 14 residues. Trimming at V came to 2 bases and at J to 7 bases, leaving 7 bases not matched to a gene. Germline V gives CDR1 MNHEY, CDR2 SVGAGI. CDR3 DNA: TGTGCCAGCAGTTACACCGGGACAGAAGGTGAAGCTTTCTTT. As protein: CASSYTGTEGEAFF.

V usage is TRBV5-1 and J usage is TRBJ1-4, with D unresolved. The CDR3 runs to 15 residues. Trimming removed 3 bases from V and 7 bases from J, with 16 bases in between. Germline loops: CDR1 SGHRS, CDR2 YFSETQ. The CDR3 here is CASSSAQVGAEKLFF. DNA for the CDR3: TGCGCCAGCAGCTCGGCGCAGGTGGGTGCTGAAAAACTGTTTTTT.

A single count supports this clone. The chain employs TRBV28 and TRBJ2-5; D remains unclear. This CDR3 has 11 amino acids. Germline-derived CDR1 and CDR2 are MDHEN and SYDVKM. Trimming left V 2 bases short and J 4 bases short, with 2 bases between. Here the CDR3 DNA reads TGTGCCAGCAGTTTAGGAGAGACCCAGTACTTC. The encoded protein is CASSLGETQYF.

This chain joins TRBV18 and TRBJ1-1, with TRBD1 as a possible D gene (5 bases). The CDR3 spans 12 residues. V was pared by 6 bases and J by 1 base, with 6 bases between. Germline assignment: CDR1 KGHSH and CDR2 LQKENI. The CDR3 loop is CASSRGNTEAFF. The CDR3 coding sequence is TGTGCCAGCTCTAGGGGGAACACTGAAGCTTTCTTT.

The V gene is TRBV5-1, the J gene TRBJ1-4; possible D gene TRBD1, 5 bases. The V gene's germline CDR1 is SGHRS and CDR2 YFSETQ. The CDR3 runs to 15 residues. The ends were cut back, 1 base at V and 4 bases at J, with 11 bases in the middle. The CDR3 protein is CASSLTGTNNEKLFF. CDR3 DNA: TGCGCCAGCAGCTTGACCGGGACCAATAATGAAAAACTGTTTTTT.